This T cell receptor beta chain derives from a study of cytomegalovirus exposure and HLA in healthy donors. Study background: Sequencing of approximately 190 million T cells in an earlier analysis found 120 million or so unique TCR beta sequences. Inside one of the first data releases sat 80 million to 95 million unique TCRs taken from HLA-typed donors. Study-wide points: There were some public TCRs occurring in many donors, but most TCR sequences were rare.

The ends were cut back, 3 bases at V and 3 bases at J, with 9 bases in the middle. Germline V CDR1 and CDR2: MGHRA, YSYEKL. This CDR3 contains 13 residues. Vbeta (60) and Jbeta (13) primers were used in the PCR. TCRdb's table, derived via immunoSEQ multiplex PCR, lists solely in-frame clones and lacks some. Of 200,000 to 250,000 clones detected, approximately 82% appear once; the ten largest clones hold over 3.5%. Worth noting for this clone: What it binds is not known.

This receptor was taken from a male donor in good health and CMV-seronegative. Sequencing was done on a sample of PBMCs. The chain recombines TRBV4-1 with TRBJ2-7; no reliable D call. This chain's CDR3 is CASSQMTYYEQYF. CDR3 nucleotides: TGCGCCAGCAGCCAGATGACATACTACGAGCAGTACTTC.